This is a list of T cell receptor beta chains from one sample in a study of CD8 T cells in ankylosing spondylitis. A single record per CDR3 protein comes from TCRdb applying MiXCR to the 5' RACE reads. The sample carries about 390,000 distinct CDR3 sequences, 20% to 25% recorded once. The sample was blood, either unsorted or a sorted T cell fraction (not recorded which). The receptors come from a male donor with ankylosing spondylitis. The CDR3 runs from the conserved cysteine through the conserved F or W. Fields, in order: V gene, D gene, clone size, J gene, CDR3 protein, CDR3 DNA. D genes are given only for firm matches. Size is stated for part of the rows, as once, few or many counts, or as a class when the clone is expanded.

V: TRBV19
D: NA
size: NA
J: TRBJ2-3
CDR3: CASTEGPSTDTQYF
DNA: TGTGCCAGTACCGAGGGACCCAGCACAGATACGCAGTATTTT

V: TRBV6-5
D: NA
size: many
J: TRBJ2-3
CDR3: CASSYLDTQYF
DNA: TGTGCCAGCAGTTACTTAGATACGCAGTATTTT

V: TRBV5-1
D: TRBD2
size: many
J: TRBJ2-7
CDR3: CASSETSVKGYEQYF
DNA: TGCGCCAGCAGCGAAACTAGCGTAAAAGGCTACGAGCAGTACTTC

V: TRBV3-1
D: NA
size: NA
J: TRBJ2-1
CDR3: CASEGSGRNHEQFF
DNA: TGTGCCAGCGAGGGGAGCGGACGAAACCATGAGCAGTTCTTC

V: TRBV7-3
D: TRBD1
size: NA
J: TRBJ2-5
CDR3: CASSWGGQGPETQYF
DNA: TGTGCCAGCAGCTGGGGGGGACAGGGTCCGGAGACCCAGTACTTC

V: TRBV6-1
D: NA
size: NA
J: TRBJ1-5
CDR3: CASSAWGGTQPQHF
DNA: TGTGCCAGCAGTGCCTGGGGGGGCACTCAGCCCCAGCATTTT

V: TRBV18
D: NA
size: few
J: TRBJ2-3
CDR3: CASSQLVGESTDTQYF
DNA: TGTGCCAGCTCACAGTTGGTCGGGGAAAGCACAGATACGCAGTATTTT

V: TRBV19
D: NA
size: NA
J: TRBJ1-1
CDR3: CASSIRQMNTEAFF
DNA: TGTGCCAGTAGTATAAGACAGATGAACACTGAAGCTTTCTTT

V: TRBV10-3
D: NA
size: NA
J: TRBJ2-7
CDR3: CAINPGTSTYEQYF
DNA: TGTGCCATCAACCCCGGGACATCCACCTACGAGCAGTACTTC

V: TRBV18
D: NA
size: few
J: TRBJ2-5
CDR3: CASSPRGETQYF
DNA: TGTGCCAGCTCACCACGGGGCGAGACCCAGTACTTC

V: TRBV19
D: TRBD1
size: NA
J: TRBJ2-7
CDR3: CASTHRDRAYEQYF
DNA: TGTGCCAGTACTCACCGGGACAGAGCCTACGAGCAGTACTTC

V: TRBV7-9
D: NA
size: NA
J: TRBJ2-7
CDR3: CASSLEGGGLTYEQYF
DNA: TGTGCCAGCAGCTTAGAGGGGGGGGGACTTACCTACGAGCAGTACTTC

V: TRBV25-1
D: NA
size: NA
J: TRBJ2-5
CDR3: CASSDPFRGSRETQYF
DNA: TGTGCCAGCAGTGACCCATTTCGGGGGAGCAGGGAGACCCAGTACTTC

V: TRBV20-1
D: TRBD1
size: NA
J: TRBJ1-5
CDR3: CSAQPGQYSNQPQHF
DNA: TGCAGTGCTCAGCCGGGACAGTATAGCAATCAGCCCCAGCATTTT

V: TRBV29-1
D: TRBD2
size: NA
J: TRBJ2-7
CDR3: CSVVSGNIGSEQYF
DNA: TGCAGCGTCGTTAGCGGGAATATAGGATCGGAGCAGTACTTC

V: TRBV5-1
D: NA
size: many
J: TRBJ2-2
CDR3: CASSFGTGELFF
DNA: TGCGCCAGCAGCTTTGGCACCGGGGAGCTGTTTTTT

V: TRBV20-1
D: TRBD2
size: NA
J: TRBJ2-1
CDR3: CSASRPSGGHNEQFF
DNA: TGCAGTGCTAGCCGACCTAGCGGGGGCCACAATGAGCAGTTCTTC

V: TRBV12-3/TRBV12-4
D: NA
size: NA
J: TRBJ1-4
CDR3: CASSAQGVVEKLFF
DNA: TGTGCCAGCAGTGCCCAAGGGGTTGTTGAAAAACTGTTTTTT

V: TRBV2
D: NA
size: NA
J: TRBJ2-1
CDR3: CASRQVRDVGEQFF
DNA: TGTGCCAGCAGGCAGGTGAGGGATGTGGGTGAGCAGTTCTTC

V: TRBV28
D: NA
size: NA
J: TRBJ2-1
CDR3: CASTREYNEQFF
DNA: TGTGCCAGCACCAGGGAGTACAATGAGCAGTTCTTC

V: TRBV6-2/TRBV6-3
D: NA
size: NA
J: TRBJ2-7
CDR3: CASRDTPGADEQYF
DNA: TGTGCCAGCAGAGATACCCCAGGGGCGGACGAGCAGTACTTC

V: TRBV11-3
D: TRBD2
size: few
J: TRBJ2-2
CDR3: CASSSGVAGGAGELFF
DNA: TGTGCCAGCAGCTCGGGGGTCGCGGGAGGGGCCGGGGAGCTGTTTTTT

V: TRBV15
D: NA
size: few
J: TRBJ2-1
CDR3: CATREGSPFLRVYNEQFF
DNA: TGTGCCACCAGAGAGGGTTCTCCGTTTCTCCGGGTCTACAATGAGCAGTTCTTC

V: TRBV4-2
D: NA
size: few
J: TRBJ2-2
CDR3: CASSQAIRDSNTGELFF
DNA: TGTGCCAGCAGCCAAGCAATCCGGGACTCTAACACCGGGGAGCTGTTTTTT

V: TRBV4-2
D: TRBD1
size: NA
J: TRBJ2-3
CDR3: CASSRPGQGGDTQYF
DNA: TGTGCCAGCAGCCGACCGGGACAGGGAGGAGATACGCAGTATTTT

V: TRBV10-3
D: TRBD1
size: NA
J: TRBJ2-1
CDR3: CAISESDRENEQFF
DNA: TGTGCCATCAGTGAGTCGGACAGGGAAAATGAGCAGTTCTTC

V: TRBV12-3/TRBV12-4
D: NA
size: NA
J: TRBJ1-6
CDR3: CASRAGTANSPLHF
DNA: TGTGCCAGCAGGGCCGGGACGGCGAATTCACCCCTCCACTTT

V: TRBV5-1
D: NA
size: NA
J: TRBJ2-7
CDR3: CASSGLTGSYEQYF
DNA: TGCGCCAGCTCCGGACTAACGGGCTCCTACGAGCAGTACTTC